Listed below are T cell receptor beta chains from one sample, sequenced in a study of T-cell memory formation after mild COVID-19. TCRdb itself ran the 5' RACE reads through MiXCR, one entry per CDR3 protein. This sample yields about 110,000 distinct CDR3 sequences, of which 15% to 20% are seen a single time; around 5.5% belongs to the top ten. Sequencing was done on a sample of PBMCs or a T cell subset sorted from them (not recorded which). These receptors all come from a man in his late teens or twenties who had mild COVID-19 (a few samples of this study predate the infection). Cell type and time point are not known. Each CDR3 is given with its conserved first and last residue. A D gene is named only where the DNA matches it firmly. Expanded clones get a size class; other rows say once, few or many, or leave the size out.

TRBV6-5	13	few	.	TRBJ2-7	TGTGCCAGCAGCTCACCGGGACTTTACGAGCAGTACTTC	CASSSPGLYEQYF
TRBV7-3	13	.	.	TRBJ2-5	TGTGCCAGCAGCCTAAATCCCCTGGGGACCCAGTACTTC	CASSLNPLGTQYF
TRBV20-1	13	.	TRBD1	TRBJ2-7	TGCAGTGCTTACAGGGGTGGCTCCTACGAGCAGTACTTC	CSAYRGGSYEQYF
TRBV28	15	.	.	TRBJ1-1	TGTGCCAGCACCGCCTGGGTGGTCGCGAACACTGAAGCTTTCTTT	CASTAWVVANTEAFF
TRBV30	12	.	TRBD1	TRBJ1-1	TGTGCCTGGACCCCAGGGGGGACTGAAGCTTTCTTT	CAWTPGGTEAFF
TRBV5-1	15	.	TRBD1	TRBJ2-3	TGCGCCAGCAGCGCGACCACAGGGGTGCCAGATACGCAGTATTTT	CASSATTGVPDTQYF
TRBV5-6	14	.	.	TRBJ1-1	TGTGCCAGCCCCCTCCTGGACAAGAACACTGAAGCTTTCTTT	CASPLLDKNTEAFF
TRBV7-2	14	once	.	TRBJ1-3	TGTGCCAGCAGCTTATGGAACTCTGGAAACACCATATATTTT	CASSLWNSGNTIYF
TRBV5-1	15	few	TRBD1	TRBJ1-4	TGCGCCAGCAGCCAAGGGGGCGCCGAAAATGAAAAACTGTTTTTT	CASSQGGAENEKLFF
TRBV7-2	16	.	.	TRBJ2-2	TGTGCCAGCAGCTCCTATTTGGGGGCGAACACCGGGGAGCTGTTTTTT	CASSSYLGANTGELFF
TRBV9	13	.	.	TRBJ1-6	TGTGCCAGCAGCGTGCGGGGCTTCCAGCCCCTCCACTTT	CASSVRGFQPLHF
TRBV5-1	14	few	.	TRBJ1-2	TGCGCCAGCAGCCCCGAGGGGGGGAACTATGGCTACACCTTC	CASSPEGGNYGYTF
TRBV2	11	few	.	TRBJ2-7	TGTGCCAGCAGAGCGAGCTACGAGCAGTACTTC	CASRASYEQYF
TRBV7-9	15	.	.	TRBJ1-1	TGTGCCAGCAGCTCCGTGTTGGGGTTGGGGGCTGAAGCTTTCTTT	CASSSVLGLGAEAFF
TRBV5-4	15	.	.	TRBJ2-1	TGCGCCAGCAGCTTGGATGGGGGGCCGAACAATGAGCAGTTCTTC	CASSLDGGPNNEQFF
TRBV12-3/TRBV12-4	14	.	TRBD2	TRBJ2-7	TGTGCCAGCAGTTTAGGGGGGGGAATCTACGAGCAGTACTTC	CASSLGGGIYEQYF
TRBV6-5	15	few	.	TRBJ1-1	TGTGCCAGCAGCTATCGGAGTCAGGGTAACACTGAAGCTTTCTTT	CASSYRSQGNTEAFF
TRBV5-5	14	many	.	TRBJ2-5	TGTGCCAGCAGCTTTCGTGGGTCCCAAGAGACCCAGTACTTC	CASSFRGSQETQYF
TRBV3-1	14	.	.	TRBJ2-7	TGTGCCAGCAGCTTCCGGGACCTCCTAGGGGAGCAGTACTTC	CASSFRDLLGEQYF
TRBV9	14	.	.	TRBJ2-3	TGTGCCAGCAGCGTAGGATCCCACGGGGATACGCAGTATTTT	CASSVGSHGDTQYF
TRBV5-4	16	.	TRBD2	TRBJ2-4	TGTGCCAGCGGGACCGCGGGGGGGCTAGCCAAAAACATTCAGTACTTC	CASGTAGGLAKNIQYF
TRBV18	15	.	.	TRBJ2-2	TGTGCCAGCTCACCAATCGAGTTGGTCACCGGGGAGCTGTTTTTT	CASSPIELVTGELFF
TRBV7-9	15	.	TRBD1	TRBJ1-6	TGTGCCAGCAGCCTAACGACAGGGAATAATTCACCCCTCCACTTT	CASSLTTGNNSPLHF
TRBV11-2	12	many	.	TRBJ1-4	TGTGCCAGCAGCCATCCTGGTGAAAAACTGTTTTTT	CASSHPGEKLFF
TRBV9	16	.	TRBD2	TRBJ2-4	TGTGCCAGCAGCGCCACCTTTGTGGCGGGGGAAAACATTCAGTACTTC	CASSATFVAGENIQYF
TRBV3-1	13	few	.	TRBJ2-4	TGTGCCAGCAGCCAAATAGCCAAAAACATTCAGTACTTC	CASSQIAKNIQYF
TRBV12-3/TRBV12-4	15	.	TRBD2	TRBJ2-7	TGTGCCAGCAGTCCTCAACTAGCGGGGGCCTACGAGCAGTACTTC	CASSPQLAGAYEQYF
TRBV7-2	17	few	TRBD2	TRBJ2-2	TGTGCCAGCAGCTCCCTTTGGCGGGGGGCGGGAACCGGGGAGCTGTTTTTT	CASSSLWRGAGTGELFF
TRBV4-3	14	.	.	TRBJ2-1	TGCGCCAGCAGCCAAGATAGGTTTGGCAGTAAGCAGTTCTTC	CASSQDRFGSKQFF
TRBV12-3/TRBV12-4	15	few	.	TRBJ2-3	TGTGCCAGCAGTTTTTCGTGGATGGGCACAGATACGCAGTATTTT	CASSFSWMGTDTQYF
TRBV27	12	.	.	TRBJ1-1	TGTGCCAGCAAAAAACAAGGGCGCGCGGCTTTCTTT	CASKKQGRAAFF
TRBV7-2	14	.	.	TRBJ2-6	TGTGCCAGCAGCCGGGACTCTGGGGCCAACGTCCTGACTTTC	CASSRDSGANVLTF
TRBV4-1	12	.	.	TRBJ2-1	TGCGCCAGCAGCCAAGAGTACAGAATGCAGTTCTTC	CASSQEYRMQFF
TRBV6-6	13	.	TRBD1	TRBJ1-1	TGTGCCAGCACCCTGACAGGGCCCACTGAAGCTTTCTTT	CASTLTGPTEAFF